This T cell receptor (beta chain) was found in a study of cytomegalovirus exposure and HLA in healthy donors. Sequencing used immunoSEQ multiplex PCR; TCRdb keeps in-frame clones, though not all of them. The sample holds 150,000 to 200,000 clones, approximately 85% seen once. Study observations and caveats: Subsequent analysis found a tendency for first-cohort TCR clusters to co-occur within the 90 to 150 validation repertoires.

Germline assignment: CDR1 KGHSH and CDR2 LQKENI. The CDR3 extends over 15 amino acids. Trimming cost V 2 bases and J 4 bases, with 14 bases left between them. The donors were part of the validation cohort, which consisted of more than 90 subjects and was separate from the first cohort of 666 subjects. With regard to this clone: The antigen remains undetermined.

Source material: PBMCs. The clonotype comes from a woman aged 18 to 35 in good health and CMV-seronegative. The chain has TRBV18 and TRBJ1-2; D remains ambiguous. DNA for the CDR3: TGTGCCAGCTCACCATCCGGAGGTGGGAGCTATGGCTACACCTTC. Protein: CASSPSGGGSYGYTF.